This record looks at one TCR beta chain sequence and its context. What it binds is not known. Every one of the patients relapsed after autologous stem cell transplantation (brentuximab vedotin exposure was variable). The sample is drawn from a study of PD-1 blockade in classical Hodgkin lymphoma. Some clones are missing from TCRdb's copy, which holds only in-frame ones; the method was immunoSEQ multiplex PCR. The table has about 58,000 clones, 85% to 95% seen once; the top ten hold about 10%. Trimming removed 5 bases from V and 6 bases from J; junction bases left unmatched: 3. Germline V gene data show CDR1 as SGHTS and CDR2 as YDEGEE. The CDR3 has 13 amino acids. General study points: Compared with healthy donors, newly diagnosed patients reportedly showed lower baseline TCR diversity. Exclusion covered patients beginning nivolumab under 1 year post-ASCT.

V and J are TRBV5-8 and TRBJ1-2; 11 positions match TRBD1. Sequenced here: peripheral blood mononuclear cells (PBMCs), sampled before the second cycle of nivolumab. The clonotype originates from a human donor with classical Hodgkin lymphoma. The CDR3 DNA reads TGTGCCAGCAGATCGGACAGGGGGCATGGCTACACCTTC. Translated: CASRSDRGHGYTF.